This T cell receptor (beta chain) was recovered during a study of blood T cells in healthy people across ages. For the second PCR, which ran for about 7 to 11 cycles, a sample-barcoded 5' primer and a J-beta primer mix were used. TCRdb itself ran the 5' RACE reads through MiXCR, one entry per CDR3 protein. The profile shows some 1.6 million distinct CDR3 sequences, around 35% of them singletons. The trim removed 2 bases at V and 2 bases at J, leaving 4 bases unmatched. The CDR3 length is 15 residues. The V gene's germline CDR1 is DFQATT and CDR2 SNEGSKA (reference sequence). The V gene is TRBV20-1, the J gene TRBJ2-3; 10 nucleotides match TRBD2. The sequencing input was blood. The receptor comes from a woman in her thirties in good health. The CDR3 reads CSARPLAGITDTQYF. The CDR3 nucleotides are TGCAGTGCTAGACCACTAGCGGGGATCACAGATACGCAGTATTTT.